This T cell receptor beta chain is from a study of CD8 T cells in ankylosing spondylitis. Study-wide findings and caveats: Before this, some motif variants had been reported in reactive arthritis synovial fluid and blood. Several highly homologous variants formed a TCR beta motif that appeared characteristic of ankylosing spondylitis blood.

Trimming left V 0 bases short and J 1 base short, with 10 bases between. The CDR3 is 14 residues long. Germline CDR1 is GTSNPN and CDR2 is SVGIG (reference sequence). Remarks on this clonotype: What it recognizes is unknown.

Quantitative 5'-RACE was performed with molecular barcodes, and it yielded the TCR beta libraries. In TCRdb, the 5' RACE reads were re-called with MiXCR into one record per CDR3 protein. The sample contains about 150,000 distinct CDR3 sequences, roughly an eighth of which appear only once. The J gene is TRBJ2-7, the V gene TRBV30; D possibly corresponds to TRBD1 (6 bases). The material sequenced was blood, either unsorted or a sorted T cell fraction (not recorded which). This receptor was taken from a female donor with ankylosing spondylitis or in good health (not recorded which). The CDR3 loop reads CAWSVLDRSYEQYF. CDR3 sequence (DNA): TGTGCCTGGAGTGTACTGGACAGATCCTACGAGCAGTACTTC.